This T cell receptor beta chain was found in a study of beta chain features in type 1 diabetes. Overall study context: Age, gender and cell yields were similar between patients and healthy donors. Sorted cells numbering some 110 million were examined across all samples. Study-level points and caveats: TCRB CDR3s from Type 1 diabetes patients were moderately but significantly shorter in all four CD4+ subsets. Fewer junction insertions and more nucleotide deletions appeared in type 1 diabetes patients.

CDR1 MNHEY and CDR2 SMNVEV come from the germline V gene (reference sequence). The CDR3 runs 15 residues. Trimming pared 3 bases from V and 6 bases from J, leaving 14 bases between. The entirety of the isolated RNA underwent reverse transcription, so expressed TCRB transcripts were sequenced. The repertoire was sequenced with immunoSEQ multiplex PCR; TCRdb's copy has only in-frame clones and lacks some. Among about 160,000 clones listed, about 8.1% were seen once. This clone was seen only a few times. The antigen is unknown. The receptor's source is a woman under 30 with type 1 diabetes. The chain combines TRBV27 with TRBJ2-2; possible D gene TRBD1, 5 bases. Sequencing was done on a sample of central memory CD4+ T cells from blood. The CDR3 coding sequence is TGTGCCAGCAGTTTCCGCTTTCAGGGCGCCGGGGAGCTGTTTTTT. This translates into CASSFRFQGAGELFF.